The 11 T cell receptor beta chains given below trace back to one sample, sequenced in a study of blood T cell dynamics during melanoma immunotherapy. The time point here: week 3, after first cycle of checkpoint inhibitor. The assay was immunoSEQ multiplex PCR, and TCRdb's table has in-frame clones only and misses some. The sample has 15,000 or so clones; 70% to 90% are singletons. This material consisted of blood, taken from a patient treated with checkpoint blockade. These receptors were collected from a human donor with melanoma.

This clone was seen a few times. This chain joins TRBV19 and TRBJ2-3; either TRBD1 or TRBD2 may supply D (5 bases each). Trimming removed 6 bases at V and 0 bases at J, with 13 bases between. The V gene's germline CDR1 is LNHDA and CDR2 SQIVND (reference sequence). This CDR3 comprises 15 residues. CDR3 residues: CASSPRGVSTDTQYF. As DNA, the CDR3 is TGTGCCAGTAGCCCTAGAGGGGTGAGCACAGATACGCAGTATTTT. Supplemented by reference TRBV19 and TRBJ2-3, the full variable domain reads DGGITQSPKYLFRKEGQNVTLSCEQNLNHDAMYWYRQDPGQGLRLIYYSQIVNDFQKGDIAEGYSVSREKKESFPLTVTSAQKNPTAFYLCASSPRGVSTDTQYFGPGTRLTVL.

The chain couples TRBV18 to TRBJ1-4; no reliable D call. Per germline, CDR1 KGHSH and CDR2 LQKENI. This CDR3 has 14 amino acids. Trimming shortened V by 6 bases and J by 1 base, and 9 bases separated the two germline ends. CDR3 nucleotide sequence: TGTGCCAGCTCCCCCTTGGGAACTAATGAAAAACTGTTTTTT. Residues: CASSPLGTNEKLFF. The whole variable domain, remainder taken from reference TRBV18 and TRBJ1-4, is NAGVMQNPRHLVRRRGQEARLRCSPMKGHSHVYWYRQLPEEGLKFMVYLQKENIIDESGMPKERFSAEFPKEGPSILRIQQVVRGDSAAYFCASSPLGTNEKLFFGSGTQLSVL.

V gene TRBV19 combines with J gene TRBJ2-5; maybe TRBD2 (5 bases). The better agreement between TRBJ2-7 and the DNA end casts doubt on the J call. CDR1 LNHDA and CDR2 SQIVND come from the germline V gene (reference sequence). The CDR3 covers 15 residues. The CDR3: CASSIAVGVGYEQYF. CDR3 DNA: TGTGCCAGTAGTATAGCGGTCGGGGTCGGCTACGAGCAGTACTTC.

The chain combines TRBV7-2 with TRBJ2-1, with 10 bases lining up with TRBD2. The ends lost 6 bases at V and 0 bases at J; junction bases unmatched: 5. Per the germline V gene, CDR1 is SGHTA and CDR2 is FQGNSA. The CDR3 is 16 residues long. The CDR3 loop is CASRRLAGSSYNEQFF. The CDR3 region has the DNA TGTGCCAGCAGAAGACTAGCGGGCAGCTCCTACAATGAGCAGTTCTTC. Full variable domain (outside the CDR3, taken from reference TRBV7-2 and TRBJ2-1): GAGVSQSPSNKVTEKGKDVELRCDPISGHTALYWYRQSLGQGLEFLIYFQGNSAPDKSGLPSDRFSAERTGGSVSTLTIQRTQQEDSAVYLCASRRLAGSSYNEQFFGPGTRLTVL.

The chain has TRBV5-1 and TRBJ1-2; no clear D gene. Trimming cost V 0 bases and J 4 bases, with 10 bases left between them. CDR3 length equals 14 residues. Germline V lookup: CDR1 SGHRS, CDR2 YFSETQ. Written as DNA, the CDR3 is TGCGCCAGCAGCTTGGAACGGATAGGCTATGGCTACACCTTC. Encoded protein: CASSLERIGYGYTF.

The chain combines TRBV18 with TRBJ2-5; D gene unclear. Germline-derived CDR1 and CDR2 are KGHSH and LQKENI. The V end lost 4 bases, the J end lost 2 bases, and 2 bases lay between the germline ends. This CDR3 spans 11 amino acids. CDR3 DNA sequence: TGTGCCAGCTCACTTCAAGAGACCCAGTACTTC. This encodes CASSLQETQYF.

The chain uses TRBV6-1 and TRBJ2-3; 9 bases fit TRBD2. CDR1 is MNHNS, CDR2 SASEGT, per germline. Germline trimming cut 4 bases from V and 0 bases from J; bases unmatched to any gene: 8. The CDR3 runs to 17 residues. The CDR3 is CASSANPSGTSTDTQYF. CDR3 nucleotides: TGTGCCAGCAGTGCCAATCCTAGCGGGACTAGCACAGATACGCAGTATTTT.

A few counts support this clone. V usage is TRBV11-2 and J usage is TRBJ2-2, with TRBD2 matching over 9 bases. Germline V gene data show CDR1 as SGHAT and CDR2 as FQNNGV. With 5 bases clipped from V and 2 bases from J, the junction kept 6 bases outside the gene matches. The CDR3 is 16 amino acids. The DNA for the CDR3 is TGTGCCAGCAGCCCTCGACTAGCGGCAAACACCGGGGAGCTGTTTTTT. Protein product: CASSPRLAANTGELFF.

This rearrangement joins TRBV6-5 to TRBJ2-1, with TRBD2 matching over 7 bases. Germline CDR1 MNHEY, CDR2 SVGAGI. This CDR3 comprises 16 residues. V dropped 0 bases and J dropped 0; count of bases not matched to a gene: 2. The CDR3 DNA reads TGTGCCAGCAGTTACTCGGCGGGAGACTCCTACAATGAGCAGTTCTTC. Its protein is CASSYSAGDSYNEQFF.

This chain connects TRBV4-3 to TRBJ1-2, with 8 nucleotides matching TRBD1. This CDR3 spans 15 amino acids. V trimming: 1 base; J trimming: 7 bases; junction bases outside the gene matches: 8. The V gene's germline CDR1 is LGHNA and CDR2 YSLEER. The DNA of the CDR3 is TGCGCCAGCAGCCAAGCGGGGCAGGGGGCGTTTGGCTACACCTTC. Protein product: CASSQAGQGAFGYTF.

This clone was detected only once. The rearrangement uses TRBV7-8 and TRBJ2-7; 11 bases match TRBD1. The germline V gene encodes CDR1 SGHVS and CDR2 FQNEAQ. V was pared by 6 bases and J by 3 bases, with 7 bases of the junction left unmatched. The CDR3 covers 15 residues. CDR3 DNA: TGTGCCAGCAGTTTGGGACAGGGGGGAAGCTACGAGCAGTACTTC. This translates into CASSLGQGGSYEQYF.